The T cell receptor (beta chain) described here comes from a study of Siglec-9 on CD8 T cells in melanoma. Overall study results and limits: Siglec-9 reportedly marks and regulates an effector memory CD8+ T-cell subset apparently accumulating in melanoma tumors.

In regard to this clone: Its antigen is currently unknown.

This CDR3 contains 14 residues. Germline trimming cut 8 bases from V and 3 bases from J; bases unmatched to any gene: 10. Germline loops: CDR1 SEHNR, CDR2 FQNEAQ (reference sequence). The data were produced by immunoSEQ multiplex PCR, yet TCRdb's version contains in-frame clones alone and is incomplete. Found here are approximately 39,000 clones, around 82% of them singletons; the top ten hold about 1.8%. V and J are TRBV7-9 and TRBJ2-7, with 7 bases fitting TRBD1. Sequencing input: Siglec-9- CD8+ T cells sorted from blood. The sequence was obtained from a human donor in good health. CDR3: CASGHRDSLYEQYF. Here the CDR3 DNA reads TGTGCCAGCGGACACCGGGACAGTCTCTACGAGCAGTACTTC.